Listed below are T cell receptor beta chains from one sample, sequenced in a study of early T cells in non-severe SARS-CoV-2 infection. One entry per CDR3 protein results from TCRdb running MiXCR on the 5' RACE reads. The sample has roughly 45,000 distinct CDR3 sequences, more than 5.5% seen once; the top ten hold approximately 6.3%. This specimen consisted of whole blood, obtained at baseline. All receptors derive from an adult who was a healthcare worker with PCR-confirmed SARS-CoV-2 infection or an uninfected control (not recorded which). The CDR3 runs from the conserved cysteine through the conserved F or W. A D gene is named only where the DNA matches it firmly. Clone size, where shown, is once, few, many, or a class for clones that have expanded.

TRBV19	TRBJ2-5	.	.	TGTGCCAGTAGTATATCTCCCGGGCAAGAGACCCAGTACTTC	CASSISPGQETQYF
TRBV5-1	TRBJ2-6	.	many	TGCGCCAGCAGCCCCCAGGCGTCCGGGGCCAACGTCCTGACTTTC	CASSPQASGANVLTF
TRBV19	TRBJ2-7	TRBD1	few	TGTGCCAGTAGTATCGGACCGGGACAGAGCTCCTACGAGCAGTACTTC	CASSIGPGQSSYEQYF
TRBV11-2	TRBJ1-1	.	.	TGTGCCAGCAGCATCCTAGGGACGGCGAACACTGAAGCTTTCTTT	CASSILGTANTEAFF
TRBV28	TRBJ1-5	.	many	TGTGCCAGCAGTAGATCGGGAGGGAGGGGGGAGCCCCAGCATTTT	CASSRSGGRGEPQHF
TRBV2	TRBJ1-1	TRBD1	.	TGTGCCAGCAGTAGGGACAGACCAAACACTGAAGCTTTCTTT	CASSRDRPNTEAFF
TRBV27	TRBJ2-7	.	many	TGTGCCAGCAGTTTCCTTCGGACCCCTCATGGGGAGCAGTACTTC	CASSFLRTPHGEQYF
TRBV24-1	TRBJ2-3	.	.	TGTGCCACCAGTGAGGGGGCAGATACGCAGTATTTT	CATSEGADTQYF
TRBV18	TRBJ2-4	TRBD2	few	TGTGCCAGCTCACCGGGACTAGCGGGGACCGGAGAAAACATTCAGTACTTC	CASSPGLAGTGENIQYF
TRBV20-1	TRBJ1-5	.	.	TGCAGTGCTAGAGATACAGGAGGCAATCAGCCCCAGCATTTT	CSARDTGGNQPQHF